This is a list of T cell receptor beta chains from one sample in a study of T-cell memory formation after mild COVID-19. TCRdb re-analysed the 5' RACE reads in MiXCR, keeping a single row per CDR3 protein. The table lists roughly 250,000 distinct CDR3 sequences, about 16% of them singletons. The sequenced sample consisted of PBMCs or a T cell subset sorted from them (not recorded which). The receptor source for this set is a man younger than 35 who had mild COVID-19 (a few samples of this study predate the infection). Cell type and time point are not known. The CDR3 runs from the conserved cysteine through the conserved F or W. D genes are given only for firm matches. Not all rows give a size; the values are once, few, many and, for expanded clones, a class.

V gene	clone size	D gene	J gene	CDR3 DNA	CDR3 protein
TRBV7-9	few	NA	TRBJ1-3	TGTGCCAGCAGCTTAGCGCCGGGGGCCTGGGAAGGAAACACCATATATTTT	CASSLAPGAWEGNTIYF
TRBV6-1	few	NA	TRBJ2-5	TGTGCCAGCAGTGATGTGGTTCACCAAGAGACCCAGTACTTC	CASSDVVHQETQYF
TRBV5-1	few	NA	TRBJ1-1	TGCGCCAGCAGCTTGATCCGGGGGGCCGCTGAAGCTTTCTTT	CASSLIRGAAEAFF
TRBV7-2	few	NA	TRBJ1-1	TGTGCCAGCAGCTCACTGGGAATCGTACGAGCTTTCTTT	CASSSLGIVRAFF
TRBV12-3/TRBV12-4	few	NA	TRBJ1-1	TGTGCCAGCAGTATGTCGCTGGGGAACACTGAAGCTTTCTTT	CASSMSLGNTEAFF
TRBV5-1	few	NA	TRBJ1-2	TGCGCCAGCAGCAGACGGACAGCCTATAACTATGGCTACACCTTC	CASSRRTAYNYGYTF
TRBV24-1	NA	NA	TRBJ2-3	TGTGCCACCAGTGATGAGAACAGGGTCGGCACAGATACGCAGTATTTT	CATSDENRVGTDTQYF
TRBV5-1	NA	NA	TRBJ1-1	TGCGCCAGCAGCCCGGGGGCAGGGACTGAAGCTTTCTTT	CASSPGAGTEAFF
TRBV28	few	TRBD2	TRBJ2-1	TGTGCCAGCAGACGGGCTAGCGGGGTCTCCTACAATGAGCAGTTCTTC	CASRRASGVSYNEQFF
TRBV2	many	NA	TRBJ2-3	TGTGCCAGCAGTGTTATGGGGCCGGCAGATACGCAGTATTTT	CASSVMGPADTQYF
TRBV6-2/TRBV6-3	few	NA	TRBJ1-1	TGTGCCAGCCAACAGGGCACTGAAGCTTTCTTT	CASQQGTEAFF
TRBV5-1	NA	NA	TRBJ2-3	TGCGCCAGCAGGGATCAGGGATCCGCGGATACGCAGTATTTT	CASRDQGSADTQYF
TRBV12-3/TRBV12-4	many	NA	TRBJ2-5	TGTGCCAGCAGTTTATCCCATGGGACCCAGTACTTC	CASSLSHGTQYF
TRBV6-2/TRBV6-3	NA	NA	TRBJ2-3	TGTGCCAGCAGTTACACCGTCACAGATACGCAGTATTTT	CASSYTVTDTQYF
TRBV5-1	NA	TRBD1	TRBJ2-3	TGCGCCAGCAGCCCCAGGGCAGGGGGCGGAGATACGCAGTATTTT	CASSPRAGGGDTQYF
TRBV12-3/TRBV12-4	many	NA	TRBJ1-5	TGTGCCAGCAGGATCAGGGGAGGGGGCAATCAGCCCCAGCATTTT	CASRIRGGGNQPQHF
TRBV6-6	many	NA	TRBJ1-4	TGTGCCAGCCCACCGGCGGAAGCAACTAATGAAAAACTGTTTTTT	CASPPAEATNEKLFF
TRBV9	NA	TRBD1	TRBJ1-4	TGTGCCAGCAGCGTGGCTTCCGCCTTCCAGGGGGGAAAACTGTTTTTT	CASSVASAFQGGKLFF
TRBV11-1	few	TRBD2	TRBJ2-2	TGTGCCAGCAGCTGGGGGGGCACCGGGGAGCTGTTTTTT	CASSWGGTGELFF
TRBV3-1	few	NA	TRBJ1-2	TGTGCCAGCAGTCACAGGGTACGAGGCTACACCTTC	CASSHRVRGYTF
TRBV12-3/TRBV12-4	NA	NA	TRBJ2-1	TGTGCCAGCGCCCTGGGGAGCGGGTCCTACAATGAGCAGTTCTTC	CASALGSGSYNEQFF
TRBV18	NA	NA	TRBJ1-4	TGTGCCAGCTCACTCCGGGACGGGGATGAAAAACTGTTTTTT	CASSLRDGDEKLFF
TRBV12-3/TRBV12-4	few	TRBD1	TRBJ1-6	TGTGCCAGCAGTCAACAGGGGGCTTATTCACCCCTCCACTTT	CASSQQGAYSPLHF
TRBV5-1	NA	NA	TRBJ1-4	TGCGCCAGCAGCTCGGGCCCCGGGGTTGAAAAACTGTTTTTT	CASSSGPGVEKLFF
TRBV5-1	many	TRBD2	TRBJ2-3	TGCGCCAGCGGGGCGGGGGGGCCCACAGATACGCAGTATTTT	CASGAGGPTDTQYF
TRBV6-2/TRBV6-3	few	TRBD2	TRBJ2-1	TGTGCCAGCAATCCCCGGGCTAGCGGGTACAATGAGCAGTTCTTC	CASNPRASGYNEQFF
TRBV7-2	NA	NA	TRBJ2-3	TGTGCCAGCAGCTTAGCGGGTTCGGGGTTTAGCACAGATACGCAGTATTTT	CASSLAGSGFSTDTQYF
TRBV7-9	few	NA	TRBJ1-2	TGTGCCAGCAGGTTCCAGGGGAGACATGGCTACACCTTC	CASRFQGRHGYTF
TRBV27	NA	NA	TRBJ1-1	TGTGCCAGCAGTTCATTTCAAAGGGGAGTGAACACTGAAGCTTTCTTT	CASSSFQRGVNTEAFF
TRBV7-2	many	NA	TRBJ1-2	TGTGCCAGCAGCTCCACCTATGGCTACACCTTC	CASSSTYGYTF